A selection of T cell receptor beta chains follows, all from one sample in a study of Ad26.COV2.S vaccination and SARS-CoV-2 variants. TCRdb keeps only in-frame clones here, not all; method: immunoSEQ multiplex PCR. The data contain over 350,000 clones, approximately 90% of them seen just once; the ten biggest clones take up more than 3%. The specimen was peripheral blood, collected in a trial of Ad26.COV2.S vaccine versus placebo. The receptors stem from a person between 18 and 65 years old who received the Ad26.COV2.S COVID-19 vaccine or a placebo. CDR3s leave out the opening cysteine and the closing phenylalanine or tryptophan. The size field is filled for only some rows; it gives once, few, many or a size class.

- | TRBV5-1 | ASSPGRTGDSGNTIY
- | TRBV7-8 | ASSHLGSGDGQPQH
- | TRBV29-1 | SVVGGQYYEQY
- | TRBV6-2/TRBV6-3 | ASSYFTEFGGSHEQY
- | TRBV7-8 | ASSGGGTGLYGYT
- | TRBV6-1 | AIGQGAREQY
once | TRBV10-3 | ASSQGSYNSPLH
- | TRBV9 | ASSSAPGKTYEQY
- | TRBV7-2 | ASSLGFRQGQETQY
- | TRBV19 | ASSPTGELF
- | TRBV20-1 | SATGNGYT
once | TRBV6-4 | ASNRDRFNSNQPQH